The clone carrying this TCR beta chain was recorded a few times. This sample was included in a study of human T cells and chemical hapten exposure. The time point: healthy volunteer bleed at 2 weeks. Total RNA came from unfractionated whole blood. From germline, CDR1 is SGHTA and CDR2 FQGNSA. This CDR3 spans 15 amino acids. V shed 4 bases and J shed 8 bases, with 15 bases lying between them. TCRdb re-called the RACE reads with MiXCR, one entry per CDR3 protein. The data contain around 130,000 distinct CDR3 sequences, roughly 9% of them seen just once; the ten biggest clones take up roughly 2%. The chain carries TRBV7-2 and TRBJ1-6; TRBD1 is a possible D gene (6 bases). Input material: whole blood. The sequence came from a male donor in good health. Some clones in this sample may be carry-over from other donors' samples. The CDR3 loop reads CASSSYTGSDSPLHF. The CDR3 coding sequence is TGTGCCAGCAGCTCTTATACAGGGTCGGATTCACCCCTCCACTTT.